The subject of this entry is one T cell receptor (beta chain). It lacks a known antigen. No base quality information exists; no much larger clone differs at one position. From its cysteine to its phenylalanine, the CDR3 spans 14 amino acids. Solely the CDR3 DNA is kept, with 42 bases framed from the first base. The germline ends are 7 bases apart after V is trimmed by 4 bases and J by 0 bases. The germline V gene (reference sequence) supplies CDR1 LNHDA and CDR2 SQIVND. The immunoSEQ Assay, a bias-controlled multiplex PCR, was used to amplify TCRbeta CDR3 regions from genomic DNA. In the paper's pipeline: The number of nucleated cells in each sample was estimated from the amplification of reference gene primers within the assay. Sequence reads were collapsed and filtered to measure the absolute abundance of every unique TCRbeta CDR3 rearrangement. For each sample, productive Simpson clonality was calculated as the square root of Simpson's diversity index over productive rearrangements. The clones in this table, taken by TCRdb from immuneACCESS, are in-frame only. Not every clone is retained; where verified, under half of the shortfall comes from an unresolved V gene, and the cause of the rest is unknown. From that table come the V and J calls and clone size; the DNA was used to work out D and trimming. The sample table holds 100,000 to 150,000 clones, of which almost 85% were seen once. Around 13% of the sample goes to the ten largest clones.

The sample belongs to a study of blood T cell repertoires in COVID-19 (dated by TCRdb to 2018 to 2021). At the level of the whole study: Collaborator samples came from the United States, Italy and Spain and covered acute and convalescent phases of COVID-19. Subjects who had been exposed to COVID-19, were actively infected with it, or had recovered from it provided the deeply sampled blood TCRbeta repertoires that made up the dataset. Samples came from the ongoing ImmuneRACE study (first 160 participants) plus 1,254 subjects from 6 global collaborators. Nearly every sample came with metadata listing a de-identified subject ID, COVID-19 status, age in years and sex. The material from the prospective study consisted of cDNA or gDNA derived from T cells, B-cell-depleted T cells, or PBMCs. A freely available public database, intended as a resource for researchers studying the immune response to SARS-CoV-2, is where the repertoires were released. HLA class I and class II types, where available, came from metadata supplied by the sample provider rather than from assay-based typing.

What the research found in general, with its limitations: How much clinical and demographic metadata was included differed by source and by participant, and the metadata was provided uncurated.

A second Seattle source provided samples from volunteer blood donors who had recovered from COVID-19. Collaborating institutions collected whole blood in K2EDTA tubes following their own protocols. For TCRbeta analysis, collaborator samples were shipped as frozen whole blood, as isolated PBMCs, or as DNA extracted from either sample type. The receptor chain draws on TRBV19 and TRBJ2-1; no D gene call is confident. Sequencing used peripheral blood. The origin of this receptor is a woman aged 25 to 45 who had recovered from COVID-19. CDR3 reads: CASSRASSYNEQFF. The DNA reads as follows: TGTGCCAGTAGTAGGGCCAGCTCCTACAATGAGCAGTTCTTC.